Shown below are 28 T cell receptor beta chains from a single sample sequenced in a study of post-analysis software for immune sequencing data. The study, taken as a whole, reports: The study found TRBV5-6, TRBV5-1 and TRBV20-1 among 5 or 6 TRBV segments more frequent in patients than controls.

Each TCR beta cDNA library carried unique molecular identifiers. TCRdb re-analysed the PCR reads in MiXCR, keeping a single row per CDR3 protein. The repertoire consists of about 770,000 distinct CDR3 sequences, with around 46% occurring once and the leading ten covering just under 5%. No antigen has been identified for these receptors. Input material: blood. These receptors were collected from a girl aged 5 to 17 with multiple sclerosis.

The rearrangement uses TRBV12-3 or TRBV12-4 and TRBJ1-6; D unclear. Trimming left V 6 bases short and J 10 bases short, with 10 bases between. CDR3 length: 12 residues. For the CDR3, the DNA is TGTGCCAGCAGCCTAGCAAGGTCACCCCTCCACTTT. It is translated as CASSLARSPLHF.

The V call is TRBV7-6, the J call TRBJ2-7, with D possibly being TRBD1 (6 bases). The germline gives CDR1 SGHVS, CDR2 FNYEAQ. V gave up 2 bases and J gave up 7 bases, with 12 bases separating them. The length of the CDR3 is 13 residues. The CDR3 DNA follows: TGTGCCAGCAGCTTATTCCAGGGGACGGAGCAGTACTTC. Encoded protein: CASSLFQGTEQYF.

This chain uses TRBV20-1 with TRBJ2-5, with 7 bases lining up with TRBD2. Matching the DNA end better, TRBJ2-7 makes the J call doubtful. The CDR3 extends over 13 amino acids. Germline V gene sequence: CDR1 DFQATT, CDR2 SNEGSKA (reference sequence). CDR3: CSARTFSGYEQYF. The CDR3, as DNA: TGCAGTGCTAGGACCTTTAGCGGGTACGAGCAGTACTTC.

V is TRBV15 and J is TRBJ2-3; TRBD2 agrees at 12 bases. The CDR3 runs to 16 residues. V lost 5 bases to trimming and J lost 4 bases; unmatched junction nucleotides: 7. CDR1 LNHNV and CDR2 YYDKDF come from the germline V gene (reference sequence). The CDR3 here is CATSGTTSGSADTQYF. The CDR3 coding sequence is TGTGCCACCAGCGGGACGACTAGCGGGAGTGCAGATACGCAGTATTTT.

The rearrangement links TRBV12-3 or TRBV12-4 to TRBJ1-5, with no clear D. The CDR3 has 16 amino acids. Trimming removed 6 bases from V and 1 base from J, with 16 bases in between. CDR3 protein: CASSSRTFPSNQPQHF. Here the CDR3 DNA reads TGTGCCAGCAGCTCCCGGACCTTTCCCAGCAATCAGCCCCAGCATTTT.

The chain employs TRBV24-1 and TRBJ2-3; maybe TRBD1 (6 bases). CDR3 length: 16 residues. Germline V CDR1 and CDR2: KGHDR, SFDVKD. V lost 2 bases to trimming and J lost 0 bases, with 11 bases between them. In DNA, the CDR3 is TGTGCCACCAGTGATTCAGGGACAATCAGCACAGATACGCAGTATTTT. Translated, it gives CATSDSGTISTDTQYF.

This clonotype was detected ten times or more. CDR3 protein: CASSVGDSGTYEQYF. CDR3 DNA: TGTGCCAGCAGCGTAGGTGATAGCGGGACCTACGAGCAGTACTTC. This sequence joins TRBV9 and TRBJ2-7; TRBD2 matches at 8 bases. CDR1 and CDR2 (germline): SGDLS, YYNGEE. The J segment lost 2 bases and the V segment lost 0 bases, leaving 4 bases of the junction unmatched. The CDR3 runs to 15 residues.

CDR3: CASSWRLSPYEQYF. CDR3 DNA sequence: TGTGCCAGCAGTTGGAGACTGAGTCCCTACGAGCAGTACTTC. The V gene is TRBV28, the J gene TRBJ2-4, with D uncertain. The end of the DNA is better explained by TRBJ2-7, so the J call may be wrong. The CDR3 is 14 amino acids. The germline V gene encodes CDR1 MDHEN and CDR2 SYDVKM.

This chain connects TRBV2 to TRBJ2-5; 11 bases align to TRBD1. The J call may not be correct, given that the DNA end is closer to TRBJ2-7. Germline CDR1 is SNHLY and CDR2 is FYNNEI. This CDR3 comprises 16 residues. The CDR3 sequence is CASSGLRGTGGYEQYF. In nucleotides, the CDR3 is TGTGCCAGCAGTGGTCTCCGGGGGACAGGGGGGTACGAGCAGTACTTC.

This clonotype was seen a handful of times. This chain links TRBV6-6 with TRBJ2-3; 9 nucleotides align to TRBD2. Germline V gene data show CDR1 as MNHNY and CDR2 as SVGAGI (reference sequence). V shed 11 bases, J shed 4 bases, and the junction held 10 bases outside the gene matches. The CDR3 has 14 residues. CDR3 bases: TGTGCCGGAGGGCCTAGCGGGACTTCAGATACGCAGTATTTT. It is translated as CAGGPSGTSDTQYF.

This CDR3 reads CASSLGGLGPNSPLHF. The CDR3 coding sequence is TGTGCCAGCAGCTTGGGGGGACTTGGCCCCAATTCACCCCTCCACTTT. The rearrangement links TRBV5-6 to TRBJ1-6, with D possibly TRBD1 on 5 matching bases. The V gene lost 0 bases and the J gene lost 7 bases, with 14 bases spanning the gap. The germline V gene encodes CDR1 SGHDT and CDR2 YYEEEE. This CDR3 contains 16 residues.

The gene calls are TRBV20-1 and TRBJ2-7; possible D gene TRBD2, 6 bases. This CDR3 spans 15 amino acids. The V end was cut by 3 bases, the J end by 0 bases, with 15 bases between. Germline CDR1 reads DFQATT; CDR2 reads SNEGSKA (reference sequence). The CDR3 loop is CSARKVAASSYEQYF. The CDR3 DNA sequence: TGCAGTGCTAGGAAGGTAGCGGCAAGCTCCTACGAGCAGTACTTC.

The V gene is TRBV29-1, the J gene TRBJ2-4; a weak D match, TRBD2 (5 bases). The DNA matches TRBJ2-7 better at its end, which makes the J call doubtful. The CDR3 spans 12 residues. Germline V CDR1 and CDR2: SQVTM, ANQGSEA. This CDR3 reads CSVLGKAYEQYF. CDR3 nucleotides: TGCAGCGTTCTCGGGAAGGCCTACGAGCAGTACTTC.

This clonotype was observed a handful of times. This chain joins TRBV5-6 and TRBJ2-1; 10 nucleotides agree with TRBD2. V shed 2 bases and J 6 bases; nucleotides not matched to a gene: 2. The CDR3 runs 14 residues. Looked up from germline, CDR1 is SGHDT and CDR2 is YYEEEE. CDR3 loop: CASSFPSGSNEQFF. The CDR3 region has the DNA TGTGCCAGCAGCTTCCCTAGCGGGAGCAATGAGCAGTTCTTC.

The V gene is TRBV24-1, the J gene TRBJ2-1, with 13 bases that match TRBD2. The J call may be in error: the DNA end matches TRBJ2-7 better. The CDR3 is made up of 16 amino acids. The germline V gene encodes CDR1 KGHDR and CDR2 SFDVKD. The CDR3: CATSDWTSGSGGEQYF. The CDR3 DNA follows: TGTGCCACCAGTGATTGGACTAGCGGGAGTGGGGGTGAGCAGTACTTC.

The J gene is TRBJ2-7, the V gene TRBV28; no firm D call. Per the germline V gene, CDR1 is MDHEN and CDR2 is SYDVKM. The CDR3 contains 11 residues. V lost 5 bases, J lost 7 bases, and 9 bases lay in between. DNA for the CDR3: TGTGCCAGCAGTGACCCCAGTGAGCAGTACTTC. It specifies CASSDPSEQYF. The complete variable domain, with remaining parts taken from reference TRBV28 and TRBJ2-7, reads DVKVTQSSRYLVKRTGEKVFLECVQDMDHENMFWYRQDPGLGLRLIYFSYDVKMKEKGDIPEGYSVSREKKERFSLILESASTNQTSMYLCASSDPSEQYFGPGTRLTVT.

CDR3 sequence: CASSLGRVGLGYGYTF. CDR3 coding DNA: TGTGCCAGCAGCTTAGGCAGGGTAGGGTTGGGATATGGCTACACCTTC. The chain uses TRBV7-2 and TRBJ1-2; D perhaps matches TRBD1 (5 bases). The CDR3 totals 16 residues. V was trimmed by 1 base and J by 5 bases, leaving 17 bases between them. Germline values: CDR1 SGHTA, CDR2 FQGNSA.

J is TRBJ2-3 and V is TRBV10-3; D gene ambiguous. Trimming stripped 0 bases from V and 6 bases from J, with 16 bases between. The CDR3 runs 16 residues. Germline CDR1 and CDR2: ENHRY and SYGVKD. As DNA, the CDR3 is TGTGCCATCAGTGAGTCGAGACTCCGCACCGACGATACGCAGTATTTT. Its translation is CAISESRLRTDDTQYF.

This clonotype was counted a few times. The chain employs TRBV29-1 and TRBJ2-3; the D gene is possibly TRBD1 (5 bases). Germline CDR1 is SQVTM and CDR2 is ANQGSEA. Trimming took off 7 bases at V and 0 bases at J, with 17 bases between the two ends. The CDR3 runs 15 residues. CDR3 bases: TGCAGCGCAAAGGATGGGGCCTCTAGCACAGATACGCAGTATTTT. Amino acid sequence: CSAKDGASSTDTQYF.

In its sample, this clonotype was seen a few times. CDR3 sequence: CASSLYREPGQPQHF. CDR3 DNA sequence: TGTGCCAGCAGTTTATACAGGGAGCCCGGCCAGCCCCAGCATTTT. This chain joins TRBV27 and TRBJ1-5, with a weak D call TRBD1 (6 bases). Trimming took off 1 base at V and 7 bases at J, with 14 bases between the two ends. There are 15 residues in the CDR3. Germline V gives CDR1 MNHEY, CDR2 SMNVEV (reference sequence).

The rearrangement links TRBV28 to TRBJ2-4; the match to TRBD2 covers 12 bases. V shed 2 bases, J shed 0 bases, and the junction held 8 bases outside the gene matches. The germline V gene has CDR1 MDHEN and CDR2 SYDVKM. This CDR3 comprises 19 residues. CDR3 nucleotide sequence: TGTGCCAGCAGTTTAGCCGGGACTAGCGGGTTCCTAGCCAAAAACATTCAGTACTTC. Amino acid sequence: CASSLAGTSGFLAKNIQYF.

V and J are TRBV27 and TRBJ2-3; TRBD2 aligns across 11 bases. There are 19 residues in the CDR3. Germline lookup yields CDR1 MNHEY and CDR2 SMNVEV (reference sequence). The junction had 14 bases not matched to a gene; V was cut back by 5 bases and J by 1 base. The CDR3 DNA is TGTGCCAGCAGTACTCTACCGGGACTAGCGGCCCGCGGCACAGATACGCAGTATTTT. Protein sequence: CASSTLPGLAARGTDTQYF.

The chain links TRBV19 to TRBJ2-6; 7 bases are shared with TRBD1. Germline CDR1 reads LNHDA; CDR2 reads SQIVND (reference sequence). The CDR3 extends over 15 amino acids. V lost 10 bases to trimming and J lost 0 bases; unmatched junction nucleotides: 6. The CDR3 DNA sequence: TGTGCCACCCGTGACAGGGTCTCTGGGGCCAACGTCCTGACTTTC. This codes for CATRDRVSGANVLTF.

The chain combines TRBV20-1 with TRBJ1-2; D not certain. Germline V gives CDR1 DFQATT, CDR2 SNEGSKA (reference sequence). The CDR3 has 12 amino acids. The V end lost 2 bases, the J end lost 6 bases, and 10 bases lay between the germline ends. The CDR3 sequence is CSARRAGNGYTF. DNA for the CDR3: TGCAGTGCTAGAAGGGCGGGGAATGGCTACACCTTC.

The gene calls are TRBV12-3 or TRBV12-4 and TRBJ2-1, with D tentatively TRBD2 (5 bases). This CDR3 has 14 residues. V dropped 4 bases and J dropped 8 bases, with 15 bases sitting between them. In nucleotides, the CDR3 is TGTGCCAGCAGTTATCGTAGCGCCTCCGATGAGCAGTTCTTC. Protein: CASSYRSASDEQFF.

This clonotype has a handful of counts. This rearrangement joins TRBV15 to TRBJ2-7; the D gene is possibly TRBD1 (6 bases). The V end was cut by 5 bases, the J end by 3 bases, with 14 bases between. The CDR3 contains 14 residues. The germline V gene encodes CDR1 LNHNV and CDR2 YYDKDF (reference sequence). The CDR3 here is CATSGYRVGYEQYF. In DNA form, the CDR3 reads TGTGCCACCAGCGGATACAGGGTTGGCTACGAGCAGTACTTC.

The genes are TRBV27 and TRBJ2-7; D might be TRBD1 (6 bases). The germline V and J ends were trimmed by 6 bases and 2 bases, with 14 bases remaining between them. Germline assignment: CDR1 MNHEY and CDR2 SMNVEV (reference sequence). This CDR3 is built from 14 residues. The CDR3 DNA is TGTGCCAGCAGGGCCGGGACAAAGACCTACGAGCAGTACTTC. This sequence encodes CASRAGTKTYEQYF.

This clonotype was found a few times. The chain combines TRBV15 with TRBJ1-6; D is unclear. CDR3 size: 13 residues. V lost 3 bases and J lost 8, with 8 bases in between. CDR1 and CDR2 from the germline V gene are LNHNV and YYDKDF (reference sequence). The CDR3 region has the DNA TGTGCCACCAGCAGTAGATCCGATTCACCCCTCCACTTT. Its translation: CATSSRSDSPLHF.